What follows are 10 T cell receptor beta chains derived from one specimen sequenced in a study of cytomegalovirus exposure and HLA in healthy donors (TCRdb year 2017). Library construction relied on the immunoSEQ multiplex PCR assay. A mixture of 60 forward primers for TCR Vbeta segments and 13 reverse primers for TCR Jbeta segments was used in the multiplex PCR. What TCRdb holds here is the immuneACCESS table cut down to in-frame rearrangements. Part of the clones is not present; checked against another copy, under half of the missing clones reflect an unresolved V gene, and the others are unexplained. This sample gives almost 200,000 clones in total; around 75% of them show up just once. The ten largest clonotypes hold roughly 0.4% of the sample. The specimen sequenced was PBMCs. The origin of the receptors is a male donor in good health and CMV-seropositive.

This clone was observed a few times. The rearrangement links TRBV5-1 to TRBJ2-1, with 10 bases aligning to TRBD2. There are 17 residues in the CDR3. With 0 bases clipped from V and 8 bases from J, the junction kept 11 bases outside the gene matches. The germline V gene has CDR1 SGHRS and CDR2 YFSETQ. In DNA form, the CDR3 reads TGCGCCAGCAGCTTGGATCCAGCGGGGGGGCTCCAGGATGAGCAGTTCTTC. Translating gives CASSLDPAGGLQDEQFF.

V gene TRBV7-2 combines with J gene TRBJ2-5; D gene ambiguous. The CDR3 has 14 amino acids. V was clipped by 5 bases and J by 1 base, with 11 bases between them. Germline V gene lookup returns CDR1 SGHTA and CDR2 FQGNSA. CDR3 DNA: TGTGCCAGCAGCCCACCAGGATTCCAAGAGACCCAGTACTTC. Protein sequence: CASSPPGFQETQYF. Full variable domain (outside the CDR3, taken from reference TRBV7-2 and TRBJ2-5): GAGVSQSPSNKVTEKGKDVELRCDPISGHTALYWYRQSLGQGLEFLIYFQGNSAPDKSGLPSDRFSAERTGGSVSTLTIQRTQQEDSAVYLCASSPPGFQETQYFGPGTRLLVL.

This clone was seen a few times. The chain joins TRBV6-1 to TRBJ2-5; D may be TRBD1 (5 bases). Deletions cut 1 base from V and 4 bases from J, with 13 bases between. Germline assignment: CDR1 MNHNS and CDR2 SASEGT. CDR3 size: 15 residues. The CDR3 here is CASSEGAGHPETQYF. In DNA form, the CDR3 reads TGTGCCAGCAGTGAAGGGGCAGGGCACCCAGAGACCCAGTACTTC.

DNA of the CDR3: TGTGCCAGCAGTTTTCAGGCCCTCACAGATACGCAGTATTTT. It is translated as CASSFQALTDTQYF. This chain uses TRBV27 with TRBJ2-3, with unresolved D. The CDR3 spans 14 residues. CDR1 MNHEY and CDR2 SMNVEV come from the germline V gene (reference sequence). V lost 3 bases and J lost 2, with 9 bases in between.

V gene TRBV7-2 combines with J gene TRBJ2-3, with 9 bases fitting TRBD2. The trim removed 7 bases at V and 6 bases at J, leaving 8 bases unmatched. The CDR3 sequence is 14 residues long. Germline V gene lookup returns CDR1 SGHTA and CDR2 FQGNSA. The DNA for the CDR3 is TGTGCCAGCACCCTACTAAGCGGGAGGGATACGCAGTATTTT. It yields the protein CASTLLSGRDTQYF.

This chain connects TRBV9 to TRBJ2-5, with 8 bases matching TRBD2. The CDR3 is made up of 15 amino acids. Germline CDR1 SGDLS, CDR2 YYNGEE. The junction had 7 bases not matched to a gene; V was cut back by 1 base and J by 5 bases. CDR3 region: CASSVTGGAWETQYF. CDR3 bases: TGTGCCAGCAGCGTAACCGGGGGGGCTTGGGAGACCCAGTACTTC.

Notes on this clone: In the same sample, other DNA sequences code for this CDR3. The V gene is TRBV7-2, the J gene TRBJ2-7; D is possibly TRBD1 (5 bases). Germline CDR1 SGHTA, CDR2 FQGNSA. Trimming took off 2 bases at V and 3 bases at J, with 8 bases between the two ends. The CDR3 has 13 amino acids. CDR3 nucleotides: TGTGCCAGCAGCTTACAGGGTGGCTACGAGCAGTACTTC. Translation: CASSLQGGYEQYF.

The chain combines TRBV11-1 with TRBJ2-1, with 13 bases identical to TRBD2. The trim removed 1 base at V and 8 bases at J, leaving 5 bases unmatched. CDR3 length: 16 residues. Looked up from germline, CDR1 is SGHAT and CDR2 is FQDESV (reference sequence). CDR3 loop: CASSLVWTSGSHEQFF. The CDR3 region has the DNA TGTGCCAGCAGCTTAGTATGGACTAGCGGGAGTCATGAGCAGTTCTTC.

Written as DNA, the CDR3 is TGTGCCAGCAGCTTGGCGGGCTCGGGCACAGATACGCAGTATTTT. The encoded protein is CASSLAGSGTDTQYF. This chain joins TRBV7-6 and TRBJ2-3; tentative D call: TRBD2 (5 bases). This CDR3 has 15 residues. Germline values: CDR1 SGHVS, CDR2 FNYEAQ. Trimming removed 3 bases from V and 1 base from J, with 11 bases in between.

This rearrangement joins TRBV11-3 to TRBJ2-3; the match to TRBD2 covers 9 bases. In germline, CDR1 is SGHNT, CDR2 YENEEA. The junction had 9 bases not matched to a gene; V was cut back by 1 base and J by 4 bases. The CDR3 is 17 residues long. The CDR3 loop is CASSLVAGGNIADTQYF. The CDR3 DNA reads as TGTGCCAGCAGCTTAGTTGCGGGAGGGAACATTGCAGATACGCAGTATTTT.